This paragraph covers one TCR beta chain sequence. The antigen it recognizes is unknown. No quality values exist for individual bases; no much larger clone is one base distant. The data derive from a study of blood T cell repertoires in COVID-19 (dated by TCRdb to 2018 to 2020). For context, the study as a whole: Samples covering the acute and convalescent phases of COVID-19 were provided by collaborators in the United States, Italy and Spain. The repertoires were made available in a free public database intended to serve as a resource for research on the immune response to SARS-CoV-2. The sample metadata nearly always contained a de-identified subject ID, COVID-19 status, age in years and sex. Deeply sampled blood TCRbeta repertoires from subjects exposed to, actively infected with, or recovered from COVID-19 were included in the dataset. HLA class I and class II types, where available, came from metadata supplied by the sample provider rather than from assay-based typing. The samples were drawn from two sources: the first 160 participants of the ongoing ImmuneRACE study, and some 1,300 subjects contributed by 6 global collaborators. The prospective study material was composed of cDNA or gDNA derived from T cells, B-cell-depleted T cells, or PBMCs.

Ends trimmed: V by 3 bases, J by 8 bases; bases unmatched to a gene: 12. The CDR3 measures 17 amino acids from cysteine to phenylalanine. The retained sequence is limited to the CDR3, 51 bases, with the frame set at the first base. The germline V gene (reference sequence) gives CDR1 as MNHEY and CDR2 as SMNVEV. The investigation overall reported the following: The amount of clinical and demographic metadata varied by source and participant and was provided uncurated.

One collaborating source in Seattle enrolled patients while the patients were actively infected and followed the patients over time throughout the course of disease. The collaborating institutions used their own protocols to collect whole blood in K2EDTA tubes. Collaborator samples were shipped for TCRbeta analysis as frozen whole blood, isolated PBMCs, or DNA extracted from either sample type. The immunoSEQ Assay, a bias-controlled multiplex PCR, was used to amplify TCRbeta CDR3 regions from genomic DNA. The published analysis was carried out like this. Within the assay, amplification of reference gene primers was used to estimate how many nucleated cells each sample contained. To quantify the absolute abundance of each unique TCRbeta CDR3 rearrangement, sequence reads were collapsed and filtered. Productive Simpson clonality was computed per sample as the square root of Simpson's diversity index over productive rearrangements. Imported from immuneACCESS, the table was reduced by TCRdb to in-frame sequences with V and J called. These copies leave out some clones; in studies compared against another copy, an unresolved V gene accounts for under half, and the cause of the remainder is not known. Clone size and the V and J calls come from that table; the DNA yielded D and trimming. The sample records a few hundred thousand clones, around nine tenths of which are singletons. Of the sample, 18% falls within the top ten clones.

This clonotype was obtained from a man over 45 with COVID-19, enrolled during active disease. The V gene is TRBV27 and the J gene is TRBJ2-2, with 10 central nucleotides matching TRBD2. The material sequenced was peripheral blood. The base sequence is TGTGCCAGCAGTTTGCGTAGCGGGAGGCCCCCCGGGGGGGAGCTGTTTTTT. This encodes CASSLRSGRPPGGELFF.